This T cell receptor (beta chain) was found in a study of cytomegalovirus exposure and HLA in healthy donors. Participants comprised healthy donors of bone marrow. Comment on this clone: Antigen specificity is unknown.

General study findings and limits: According to a later analysis, most TCR beta chains associated with CMV appeared HLA-restricted. When analyzed later, a missense DCLRE1C variant was found to be linked to TCR beta V- and J-gene trimming. TCR beta sequences reportedly predicted most subjects' HLA-A and HLA-B alleles accurately.

The CDR3 totals 16 residues. Germline values: CDR1 LGHNA, CDR2 YSLEER. Trimming took off 0 bases at V and 7 bases at J, with 19 bases between the two ends. Primers for the PCR totalled 60 Vbeta and 13 Jbeta. TCRdb keeps only in-frame clones here, not all; method: immunoSEQ multiplex PCR. The sample records fewer than 200,000 clones, approximately 77% being singletons. The sequencing sample was made of PBMCs. The chain carries TRBV4-3 and TRBJ2-7; D perhaps matches TRBD2 (6 bases). This TCR derives from a female donor in good health and CMV-seronegative. The CDR3 sequence is CASSQDLQGGSGEQYF. The DNA of the CDR3 is TGCGCCAGCAGCCAAGATCTCCAAGGAGGGTCGGGAGAGCAGTACTTC.